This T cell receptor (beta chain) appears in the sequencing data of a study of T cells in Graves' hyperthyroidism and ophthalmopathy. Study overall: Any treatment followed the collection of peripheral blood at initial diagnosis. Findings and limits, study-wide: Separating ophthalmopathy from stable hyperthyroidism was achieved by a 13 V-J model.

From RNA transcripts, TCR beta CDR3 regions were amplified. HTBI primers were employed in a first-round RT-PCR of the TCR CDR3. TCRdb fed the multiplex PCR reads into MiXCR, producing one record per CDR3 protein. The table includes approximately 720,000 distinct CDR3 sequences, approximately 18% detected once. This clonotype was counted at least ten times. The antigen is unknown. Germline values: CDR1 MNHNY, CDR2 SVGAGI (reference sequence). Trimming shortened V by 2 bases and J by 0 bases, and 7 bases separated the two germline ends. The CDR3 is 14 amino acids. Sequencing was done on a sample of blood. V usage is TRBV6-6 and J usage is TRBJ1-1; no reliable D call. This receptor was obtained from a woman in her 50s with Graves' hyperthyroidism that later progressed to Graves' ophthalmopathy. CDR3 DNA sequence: TGTGCCAGCAGTTACACGGACGTGAACACTGAAGCTTTCTTT. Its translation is CASSYTDVNTEAFF.